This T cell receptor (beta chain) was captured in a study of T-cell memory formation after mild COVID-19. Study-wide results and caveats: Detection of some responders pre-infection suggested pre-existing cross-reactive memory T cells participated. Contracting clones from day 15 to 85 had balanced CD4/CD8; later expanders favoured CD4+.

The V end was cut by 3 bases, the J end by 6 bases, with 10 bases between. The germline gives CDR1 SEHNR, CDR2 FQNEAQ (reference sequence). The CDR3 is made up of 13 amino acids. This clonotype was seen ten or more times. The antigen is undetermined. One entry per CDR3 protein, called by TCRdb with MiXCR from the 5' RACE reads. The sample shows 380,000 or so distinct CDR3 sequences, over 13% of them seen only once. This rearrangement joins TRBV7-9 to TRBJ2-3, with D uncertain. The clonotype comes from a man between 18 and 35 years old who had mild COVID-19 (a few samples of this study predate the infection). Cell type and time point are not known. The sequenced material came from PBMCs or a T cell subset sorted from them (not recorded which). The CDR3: CASSFGPGDTQYF. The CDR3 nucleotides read TGTGCCAGCAGCTTCGGCCCTGGGGATACGCAGTATTTT.